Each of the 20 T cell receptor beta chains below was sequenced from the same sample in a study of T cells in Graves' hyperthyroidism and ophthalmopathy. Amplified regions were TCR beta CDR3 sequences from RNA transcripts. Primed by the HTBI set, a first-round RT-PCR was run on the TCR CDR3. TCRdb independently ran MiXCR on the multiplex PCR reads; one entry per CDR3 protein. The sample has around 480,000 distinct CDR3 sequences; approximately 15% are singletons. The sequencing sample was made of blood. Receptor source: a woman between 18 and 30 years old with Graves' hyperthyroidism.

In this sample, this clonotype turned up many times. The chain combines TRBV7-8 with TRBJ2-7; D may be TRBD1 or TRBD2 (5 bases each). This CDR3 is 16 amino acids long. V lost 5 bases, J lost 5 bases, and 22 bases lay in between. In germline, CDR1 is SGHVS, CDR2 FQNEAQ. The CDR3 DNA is TGTGCCAGCAGCCCAAGGCCCCCGGGACGAGCTGACGAGCAGTACTTC. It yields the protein CASSPRPPGRADEQYF.

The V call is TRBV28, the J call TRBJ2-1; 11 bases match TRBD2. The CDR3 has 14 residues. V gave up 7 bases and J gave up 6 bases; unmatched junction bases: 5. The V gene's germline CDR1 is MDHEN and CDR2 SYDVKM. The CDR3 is CASNGLAGINEQFF. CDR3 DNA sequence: TGTGCCAGCAATGGACTAGCGGGTATCAATGAGCAGTTCTTC.

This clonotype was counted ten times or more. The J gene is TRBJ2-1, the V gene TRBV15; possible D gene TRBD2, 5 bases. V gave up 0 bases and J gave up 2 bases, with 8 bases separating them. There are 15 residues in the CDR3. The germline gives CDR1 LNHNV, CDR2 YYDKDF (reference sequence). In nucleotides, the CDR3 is TGTGCCACCAGCAGAGACGTGACTACCTACAATGAGCAGTTCTTC. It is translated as CATSRDVTTYNEQFF. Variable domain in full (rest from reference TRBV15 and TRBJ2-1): DAMVIQNPRYQVTQFGKPVTLSCSQTLNHNVMYWYQQKSSQAPKLLFHYYDKDFNNEADTPDNFQSRRPNTSFCFLDIRSPGLGDTAMYLCATSRDVTTYNEQFFGPGTRLTVL.

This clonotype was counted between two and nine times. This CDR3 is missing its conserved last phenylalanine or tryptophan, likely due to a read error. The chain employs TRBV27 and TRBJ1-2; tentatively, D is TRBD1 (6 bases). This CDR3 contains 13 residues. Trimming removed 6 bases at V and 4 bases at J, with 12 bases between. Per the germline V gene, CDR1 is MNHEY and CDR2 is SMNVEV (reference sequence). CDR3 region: CASRTSGAYGYTI. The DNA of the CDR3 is TGTGCCAGCAGGACCTCAGGGGCCTATGGCTACACCATC.

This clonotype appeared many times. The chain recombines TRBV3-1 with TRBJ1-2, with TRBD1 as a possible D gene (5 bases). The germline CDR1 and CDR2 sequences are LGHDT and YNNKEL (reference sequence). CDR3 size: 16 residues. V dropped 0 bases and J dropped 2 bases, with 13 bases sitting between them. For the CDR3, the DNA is TGTGCCAGCAGCCAAGATAGGCAGGGATTAAACTATGGCTACACCTTC. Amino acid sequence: CASSQDRQGLNYGYTF.

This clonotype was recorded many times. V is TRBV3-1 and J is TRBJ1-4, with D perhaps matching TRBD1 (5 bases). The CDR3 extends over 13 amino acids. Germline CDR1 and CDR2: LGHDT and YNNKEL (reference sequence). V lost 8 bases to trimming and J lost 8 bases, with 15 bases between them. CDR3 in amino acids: CASAFEWDEKLFF. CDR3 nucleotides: TGTGCCAGCGCTTTTGAGTGGGACGAAAAACTGTTTTTT.

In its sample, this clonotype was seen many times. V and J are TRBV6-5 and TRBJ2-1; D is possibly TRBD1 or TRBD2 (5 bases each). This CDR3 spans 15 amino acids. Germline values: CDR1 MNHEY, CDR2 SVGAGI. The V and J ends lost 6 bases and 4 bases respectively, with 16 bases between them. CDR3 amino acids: CASRRGLTVYNEQFF. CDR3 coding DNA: TGTGCCAGCAGACGAGGGTTGACAGTATACAATGAGCAGTTCTTC.

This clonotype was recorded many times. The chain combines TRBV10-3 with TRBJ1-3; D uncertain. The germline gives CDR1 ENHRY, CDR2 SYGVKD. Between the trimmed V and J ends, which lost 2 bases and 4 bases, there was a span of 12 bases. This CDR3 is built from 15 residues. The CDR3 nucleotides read TGTGCCATCAGTGAGCGGGCACCAAGCGGAAACACCATATATTTT. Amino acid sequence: CAISERAPSGNTIYF.

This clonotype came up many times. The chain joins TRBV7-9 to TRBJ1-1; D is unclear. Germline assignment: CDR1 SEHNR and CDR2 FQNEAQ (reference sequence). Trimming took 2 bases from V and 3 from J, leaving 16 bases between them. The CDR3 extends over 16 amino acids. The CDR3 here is CASSLQNGPRDTEAFF. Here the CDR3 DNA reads TGTGCCAGCAGCTTACAAAACGGGCCGCGAGACACTGAAGCTTTCTTT.

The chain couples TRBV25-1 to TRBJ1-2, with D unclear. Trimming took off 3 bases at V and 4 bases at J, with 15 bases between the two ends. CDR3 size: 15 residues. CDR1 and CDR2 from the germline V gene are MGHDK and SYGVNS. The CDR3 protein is CASSDMGGPGYGYTF. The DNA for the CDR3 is TGTGCCAGCAGTGATATGGGCGGACCCGGCTATGGCTACACCTTC.

The CDR3 bases are TGTGCCACCAGCAGAGATAAGGAGACAGATACGCAGTATTTT. Translating it yields CATSRDKETDTQYF. This chain uses TRBV15 with TRBJ2-3, with unresolved D. V lost 0 bases, J lost 3 bases, and 7 bases lay in between. The CDR3 extends over 14 amino acids. Germline V gene lookup returns CDR1 LNHNV and CDR2 YYDKDF (reference sequence).

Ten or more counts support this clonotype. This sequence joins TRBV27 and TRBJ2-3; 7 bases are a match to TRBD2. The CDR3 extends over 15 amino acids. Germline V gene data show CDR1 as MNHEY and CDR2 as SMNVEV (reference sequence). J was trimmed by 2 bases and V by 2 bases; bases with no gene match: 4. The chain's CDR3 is CASSLRDYHTDTQYF. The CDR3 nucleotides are TGTGCCAGCAGTTTAAGGGACTACCACACAGATACGCAGTATTTT.

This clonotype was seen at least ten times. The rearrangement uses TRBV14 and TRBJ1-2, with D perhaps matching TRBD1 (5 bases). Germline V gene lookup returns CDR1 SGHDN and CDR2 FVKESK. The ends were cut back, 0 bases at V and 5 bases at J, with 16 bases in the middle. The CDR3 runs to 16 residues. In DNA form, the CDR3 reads TGTGCCAGCAGCCAAGATAAAGCAGGGATCTATTATGGCTACACCTTC. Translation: CASSQDKAGIYYGYTF.

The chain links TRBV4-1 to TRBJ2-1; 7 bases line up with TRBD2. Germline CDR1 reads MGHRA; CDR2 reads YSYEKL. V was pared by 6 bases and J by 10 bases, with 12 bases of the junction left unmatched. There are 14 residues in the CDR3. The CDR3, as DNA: TGCGCCAGCAGACCCGCGGGAGCATCGAGGGAGCAGTTCTTC. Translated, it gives CASRPAGASREQFF.

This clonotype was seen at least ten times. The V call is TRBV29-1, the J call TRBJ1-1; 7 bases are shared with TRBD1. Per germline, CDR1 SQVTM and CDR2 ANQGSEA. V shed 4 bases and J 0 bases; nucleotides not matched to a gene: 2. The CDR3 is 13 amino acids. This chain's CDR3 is CSVATGMNTEAFF. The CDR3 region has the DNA TGCAGCGTTGCGACAGGGATGAACACTGAAGCTTTCTTT.

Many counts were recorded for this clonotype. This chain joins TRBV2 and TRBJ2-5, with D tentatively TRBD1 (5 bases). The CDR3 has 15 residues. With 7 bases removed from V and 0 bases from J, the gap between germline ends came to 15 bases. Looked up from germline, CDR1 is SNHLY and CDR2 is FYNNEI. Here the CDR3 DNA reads TGTGCCAGCACTTCCCAGGGCCTGTACCAAGAGACCCAGTACTTC. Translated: CASTSQGLYQETQYF.

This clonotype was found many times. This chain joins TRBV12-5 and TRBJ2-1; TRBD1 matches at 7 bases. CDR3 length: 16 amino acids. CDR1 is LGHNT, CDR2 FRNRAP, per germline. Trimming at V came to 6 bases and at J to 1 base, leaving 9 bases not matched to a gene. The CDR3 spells CASGAGTVGSYNEQFF. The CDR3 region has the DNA TGTGCTAGTGGCGCCGGGACAGTAGGATCCTACAATGAGCAGTTCTTC.

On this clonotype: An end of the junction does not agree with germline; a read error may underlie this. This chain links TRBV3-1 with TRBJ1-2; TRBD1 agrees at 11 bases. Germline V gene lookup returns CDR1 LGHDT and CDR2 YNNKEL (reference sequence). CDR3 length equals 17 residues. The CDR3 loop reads CAISQGTGGVSSYGYTF. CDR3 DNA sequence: TGTGCCATCAGCCAGGGGACAGGGGGTGTCAGCTCTTATGGCTACACCTTC.

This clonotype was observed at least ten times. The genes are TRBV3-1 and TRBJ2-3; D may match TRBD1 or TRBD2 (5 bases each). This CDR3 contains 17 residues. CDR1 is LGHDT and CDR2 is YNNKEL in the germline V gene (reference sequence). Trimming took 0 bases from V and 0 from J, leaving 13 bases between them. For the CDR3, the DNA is TGTGCCAGCAGCCAAGATCTTTCCGGGACCAGCACAGATACGCAGTATTTT. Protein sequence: CASSQDLSGTSTDTQYF.

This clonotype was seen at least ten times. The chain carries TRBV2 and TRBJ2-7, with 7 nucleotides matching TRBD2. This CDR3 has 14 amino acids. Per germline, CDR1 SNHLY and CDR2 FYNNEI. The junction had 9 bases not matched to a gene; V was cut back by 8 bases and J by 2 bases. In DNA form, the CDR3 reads TGTGCCAGCGTCCCTAGCGGAGGGACCTACGAGCAGTACTTC. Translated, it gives CASVPSGGTYEQYF.